What follows describes a single T cell receptor (beta chain). CDR3 length equals 14 residues. Germline V gives CDR1 SGDLS, CDR2 YYNGEE. Trimming took 0 bases from V and 3 from J, leaving 10 bases between them. How the authors handled the data: Nucleated cell counts were estimated from reference gene primer amplification. This table comes from immunoSEQ multiplex PCR, and its TCRdb copy is limited to in-frame clones, with some not included. That table is the source of V, J and clone size, and D and trimming were worked out from the DNA. The sample lists 130,000 or so clones; over 70% were seen once. The source of the sample is a study of blood T cell repertoires in COVID-19. Study-wide context: From T cells, B-cell-depleted T cells, or PBMCs came the material, which was cDNA or gDNA.

The TCR was taken from a man aged 55 to 69 with active or convalescent COVID-19. Sequenced material: peripheral blood. The gene calls are TRBV9 and TRBJ2-7; D is uncertain. The CDR3 loop reads CASSVGQELYEQYF. The CDR3 DNA follows: TGTGCCAGCAGCGTAGGCCAGGAACTCTACGAGCAGTACTTC.